Listed below are T cell receptor beta chains from one sample, sequenced in a study of blood T cell repertoires in COVID-19. Only in-frame clones appear in the TCRdb table, and some are missing; sequencing was by immunoSEQ multiplex PCR. The data hold 200,000 to 300,000 clones, with about 88% observed a single time. Material for sequencing was peripheral blood. The receptor set was obtained from a woman aged 55-70 years with COVID-19, enrolled during active disease. Each CDR3 is given with its conserved first and last residue. The order of the fields is J gene, V gene, D gene, clone size, CDR3 protein, CDR3 DNA. A D gene is named only where the DNA matches it firmly. Size values are once, few and many counts, or a class for expanded clones, and some rows have none.

>TRBJ2-3|TRBV6-5|TRBD1|.
CANHPTGQGKDTQYF
TGTGCCAACCACCCAACGGGACAGGGAAAAGATACGCAGTATTTT
>TRBJ2-7|TRBV19|TRBD2|.
CASRSGLAGFYEQYF
TGTGCCAGTAGATCCGGACTAGCGGGCTTCTACGAGCAGTACTTC
>TRBJ2-2|TRBV19|.|.
CATRTEPTNTGELFF
TGTGCCACCCGGACAGAACCTACGAACACCGGGGAGCTGTTTTTT
>TRBJ1-1|TRBV6-5|.|.
CASSYSGQGNTEAFF
TGTGCCAGCAGTTACTCGGGGCAGGGGAACACTGAAGCTTTCTTT
>TRBJ2-7|TRBV5-6|.|.
CASSLVRGYEQYF
TGTGCCAGCAGCTTGGTAAGGGGGTACGAGCAGTACTTC
>TRBJ2-1|TRBV7-2|TRBD2|.
CASSLDSLFTSGRGNEQFF
TGTGCCAGCAGCTTGGACTCCCTTTTTACTAGCGGGAGGGGCAATGAGCAGTTCTTC
>TRBJ1-4|TRBV10-3|.|.
CAISESTYGPGRLFF
TGTGCCATCAGTGAGTCGACTTACGGGCCGGGGAGACTGTTTTTT
>TRBJ1-1|TRBV30|.|.
CAWSRGSEAFF
TGTGCCTGGAGCAGGGGATCTGAAGCTTTCTTT
>TRBJ2-7|TRBV3-1/TRBV3-2|.|.
CASSQERISSYEQYF
TGTGCCAGCAGCCAAGAGAGGATTAGCTCCTACGAGCAGTACTTC
>TRBJ2-1|TRBV7-9|TRBD2|.
CASSFGTSGPNEQFF
TGTGCCAGCAGCTTTGGGACTAGCGGGCCCAATGAGCAGTTCTTC
>TRBJ1-6|TRBV2|.|.
CASQSVYNSPLHF
TGTGCCAGCCAATCGGTGTATAATTCACCCCTCCACTTT
>TRBJ1-6|TRBV24-1|TRBD1|few
CATSDKGQGVEENSPLHF
TGTGCCACCAGTGACAAAGGACAGGGGGTTGAAGAGAATTCACCCCTCCACTTT
>TRBJ1-1|TRBV7-9|.|.
CASSLVFAFEAFF
TGTGCCAGCAGCTTAGTATTTGCGTTTGAAGCTTTCTTT
>TRBJ1-1|TRBV4-2|.|.
CASDQAGRRNTEAFF
TGTGCCAGCGATCAGGCAGGGAGGAGGAACACTGAAGCTTTCTTT
>TRBJ1-5|TRBV18|TRBD1|.
CASSRTGGDQPQHF
TGTGCCAGCTCGCGGACAGGGGGCGATCAGCCCCAGCATTTT
>TRBJ1-5|TRBV19|.|.
CASSIEGGWGYQPQHF
TGTGCCAGTAGTATAGAGGGAGGCTGGGGGTATCAGCCCCAGCATTTT
>TRBJ2-6|TRBV5-1|.|once
CASSPDNYSGANVLTF
TGCGCCAGCAGCCCGGACAACTACTCTGGGGCCAACGTCCTGACTTTC
>TRBJ2-7|TRBV7-6|TRBD2|.
CASSAQPGTSGEQYF
TGTGCCAGCAGCGCACAACCCGGGACTAGCGGCGAGCAGTACTTC
>TRBJ2-3|TRBV12-2|.|.
CASRSLAGASTDTQYF
TGTGCAAGTCGCTCCCTCGCAGGGGCCAGCACAGATACGCAGTATTTT
>TRBJ2-1|TRBV3-1/TRBV3-2|TRBD2|.
CASSLGLAIDEQFF
TGTGCCAGCAGCCTCGGACTAGCGATCGATGAGCAGTTCTTC
>TRBJ1-2|TRBV28|TRBD1|.
CASFMTGDYGYTF
TGTGCCAGCTTTATGACAGGGGATTATGGCTACACCTTC
>TRBJ2-5|TRBV5-1|TRBD2|.
CASRTSGTSLETQYF
TGCGCCAGCAGAACGAGCGGGACCTCCTTGGAGACCCAGTACTTC
>TRBJ1-2|TRBV6-5|TRBD1|.
CASSYSHDRGGGYTF
TGTGCCAGCAGTTACTCGCATGACAGGGGAGGTGGCTACACCTTC
>TRBJ1-6|TRBV7-8|.|.
CASSLAGSGKGSPLHF
TGTGCCAGCAGCTTAGCTGGCTCAGGGAAGGGTTCACCCCTCCACTTT
>TRBJ1-2|TRBV12-5|.|.
CASGSGGPYGYTF
TGTGCTAGTGGTTCGGGGGGCCCATATGGCTACACCTTC
>TRBJ2-1|TRBV28|.|.
CASTRVYNEQFF
TGTGCCAGCACCCGGGTCTACAATGAGCAGTTCTTC
>TRBJ1-1|TRBV28|.|.
CASRPPGSRGTEAFF
TGTGCCAGCAGGCCGCCGGGGTCCCGGGGCACTGAAGCTTTCTTT
>TRBJ1-1|TRBV14|.|.
CASSRIGQLNTEAFF
TGTGCCAGCAGCCGCATTGGACAGCTGAACACTGAAGCTTTCTTT
>TRBJ2-7|TRBV5-1|.|.
CASSSSAGEQYF
TGCGCCAGCAGCTCTAGCGCTGGCGAGCAGTACTTC
>TRBJ2-7|TRBV6-5|.|once
CASRGERRGREQYF
TGTGCCAGCAGGGGGGAGCGGCGGGGGCGGGAGCAGTACTTC
>TRBJ2-1|TRBV6-5|TRBD2|.
CASSRLAGGSNEQFF
TGTGCCAGCAGCAGATTAGCGGGAGGGAGCAATGAGCAGTTCTTC
>TRBJ2-7|TRBV4-2|TRBD2|.
CASSQVLGEGEQYF
TGTGCCAGCAGCCAAGTTTTGGGGGAGGGCGAGCAGTACTTC
>TRBJ1-5|TRBV6-6|.|.
CASSYGGDNQPQHF
TGTGCCAGCAGTTACGGCGGGGACAATCAGCCCCAGCATTTT
>TRBJ1-1|TRBV6-6|.|once
CASSYSQGMSTEAFF
TGTGCCAGCAGTTACTCTCAGGGGATGAGCACTGAAGCTTTCTTT
>TRBJ2-1|TRBV6-6|TRBD2|.
CASSLNPGGGGGSGSYNEQFF
TGTGCCAGCAGCCTAAACCCCGGGGGCGGGGGAGGTAGCGGGAGTTATAATGAGCAGTTCTTC
>TRBJ2-3|TRBV27|.|.
CASSLSGGVRSQYF
TGTGCCAGCAGTTTATCAGGCGGAGTGCGGTCGCAGTATTTT
>TRBJ2-1|TRBV9|TRBD2|.
CASSVAGLAGVEQFF
TGTGCCAGCAGCGTAGCGGGACTAGCGGGAGTTGAGCAGTTCTTC
>TRBJ2-1|TRBV3-1/TRBV3-2|TRBD2|.
CASSQRGLAGVNEQFF
TGTGCCAGCAGCCAGAGAGGACTAGCGGGAGTCAATGAGCAGTTCTTC
>TRBJ1-1|TRBV5-1|TRBD1|.
CASSSTGVNTEAFF
TGCGCCAGCAGCTCTACAGGGGTCAACACTGAAGCTTTCTTT
>TRBJ2-5|TRBV7-9|TRBD2|once
CASSLARGLAETQYF
TGTGCCAGCAGCTTAGCCAGGGGACTAGCAGAGACCCAGTACTTC
>TRBJ2-3|TRBV19|TRBD1|.
CASSILGQGADTQYF
TGTGCCAGTAGTATTCTCGGCCAGGGGGCAGATACGCAGTATTTT
>TRBJ2-3|TRBV28|TRBD2|.
CASRLGTSGRTRDTQYF
TGTGCCAGCAGATTGGGGACTAGCGGGAGGACCAGGGATACGCAGTATTTT
>TRBJ2-1|TRBV7-6|TRBD1|.
CASSLLRDSPNEQFF
TGTGCCAGCAGCTTACTACGGGACAGCCCAAATGAGCAGTTCTTC
>TRBJ1-5|TRBV28|TRBD1|.
CASSPGTVSNQPQHF
TGTGCCAGCAGCCCCGGGACAGTTAGCAATCAGCCCCAGCATTTT
>TRBJ2-3|TRBV4-2|TRBD2|once
CASSQTTSGSRIDTQYF
TGTGCCAGCAGCCAAACCACTAGCGGGAGCCGGATAGATACGCAGTATTTT
>TRBJ1-1|TRBV4-3|.|.
CASSQAGNKNTEAFF
TGCGCCAGCAGCCAAGCCGGGAATAAGAACACTGAAGCTTTCTTT
>TRBJ1-6|TRBV5-4|.|once
CASSSTGLNSPLHF
TGTGCCAGCAGCTCAACAGGGTTGAATTCACCCCTCCACTTT
>TRBJ2-7|TRBV28|TRBD1|once
CASSSGQIPYEQYF
TGTGCCAGCAGTTCGGGACAGATTCCCTACGAGCAGTACTTC
>TRBJ2-3|TRBV9|.|.
CASSERLYSTDTQYF
TGTGCCAGCAGCGAGCGGTTATATAGCACAGATACGCAGTATTTT
>TRBJ1-6|TRBV28|.|.
CATTGLTRNSPLHF
TGTGCCACCACGGGACTGACACGAAATTCACCCCTCCACTTT
>TRBJ2-1|TRBV28|TRBD2|once
CASSLAEVNEQFF
TGTGCCAGCAGTCTAGCGGAGGTCAATGAGCAGTTCTTC
>TRBJ2-1|TRBV25-1|TRBD2|.
CASSQLSGRATDEQFF
TGTGCCAGCAGTCAACTTAGCGGGAGGGCCACCGATGAGCAGTTCTTC
>TRBJ2-7|TRBV5-6|.|.
CASRYLDEQYF
TGTGCCAGCAGGTATCTCGACGAGCAGTACTTC
>TRBJ1-4|TRBV4-2|.|many
CASSQDGGETNEKLFF
TGTGCCAGCAGCCAAGATGGGGGGGAAACTAATGAAAAACTGTTTTTT
>TRBJ1-5|TRBV6-1|TRBD1|.
CASSELRTGVGQPQHF
TGTGCCAGCAGTGAGTTGCGGACAGGGGTGGGTCAGCCCCAGCATTTT
>TRBJ2-5|TRBV5-1|.|.
CASSLATIAGETQYF
TGCGCCAGCAGCTTGGCCACTATCGCTGGGGAGACCCAGTACTTC
>TRBJ2-3|TRBV30|TRBD2|.
CAQQTGGPGDTQYF
TGTGCCCAGCAAACGGGAGGGCCGGGAGATACGCAGTATTTT
>TRBJ1-2|TRBV24-1|.|.
CATSDFGGVGYTF
TGTGCCACCAGTGACTTCGGGGGGGTTGGCTACACCTTC
>TRBJ2-1|TRBV2|TRBD1|once
CASRADRATNNEQFF
TGTGCCAGCAGGGCGGACAGGGCGACAAACAATGAGCAGTTCTTC